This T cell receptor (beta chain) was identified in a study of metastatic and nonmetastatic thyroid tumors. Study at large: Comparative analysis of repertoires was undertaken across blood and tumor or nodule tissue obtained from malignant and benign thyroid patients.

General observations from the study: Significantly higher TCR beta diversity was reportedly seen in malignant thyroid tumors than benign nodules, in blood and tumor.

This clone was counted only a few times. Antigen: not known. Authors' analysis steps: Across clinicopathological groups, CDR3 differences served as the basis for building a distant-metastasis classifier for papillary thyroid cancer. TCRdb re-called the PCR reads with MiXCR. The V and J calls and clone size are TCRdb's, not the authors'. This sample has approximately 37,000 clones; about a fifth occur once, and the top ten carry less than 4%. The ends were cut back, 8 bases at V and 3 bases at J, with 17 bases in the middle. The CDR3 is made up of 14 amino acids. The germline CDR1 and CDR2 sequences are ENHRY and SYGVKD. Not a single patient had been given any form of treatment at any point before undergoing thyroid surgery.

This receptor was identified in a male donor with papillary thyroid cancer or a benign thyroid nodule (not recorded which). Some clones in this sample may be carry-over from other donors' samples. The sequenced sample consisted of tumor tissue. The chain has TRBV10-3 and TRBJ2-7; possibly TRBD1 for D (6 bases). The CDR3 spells CAIGRQDNCYEQYF. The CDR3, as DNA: TGTGCCATCGGCCGACAGGATAACTGCTACGAGCAGTACTTC.